Sequencing of this TCR beta chain was carried out in a study of T cells after yellow fever vaccination. Whole-study findings and limits: Among primary-vaccination clones, most reappeared after the booster, at about 95% for CD4 and more than 75% for CD8. Any FACS-sorted repertoire could hold abundant clonotypes that contaminate it from the bulk population.

Notes on this clonotype: Its antigen is still unknown.

TCRdb re-analysed the 5' RACE reads in MiXCR, keeping a single row per CDR3 protein. The data hold 300,000 or so distinct CDR3 sequences, with about 10% observed a single time. Trimming pared 3 bases from V and 0 bases from J, leaving 12 bases between. The CDR3 spans 15 residues. Per germline, CDR1 LNHDA and CDR2 SQIVND (reference sequence). The source was CD4+ T cells sorted from PBMCs, collected 5 days after the yellow fever booster vaccination. This receptor was identified in a man in his late teens or twenties who received the YFV17D yellow fever vaccine. The chain carries TRBV19 and TRBJ2-7, with D possibly matching TRBD2 (6 bases). The CDR3 protein is CASSIRRGTSYEQYF. In DNA form, the CDR3 reads TGTGCCAGTAGTATTCGTCGGGGGACCTCCTACGAGCAGTACTTC.